The clone carrying this T cell receptor beta chain was found many times. Its antigen is not known. Germline V lookup: CDR1 SGDLS, CDR2 YYNGEE. The CDR3 runs 15 residues. Trimming at V came to 3 bases and at J to 3 bases, leaving 4 bases not matched to a gene. This sample was included in a study of T cells after yellow fever vaccination. Findings of the study overall: Boosting was followed by the reappearance of most primary-vaccination clones (roughly 95% CD4, about 88% CD8).

TCRdb passed the 5' RACE reads through MiXCR, listing each CDR3 protein once. The sample includes 50,000 or so distinct CDR3 sequences, roughly 7.4% seen only once; the top ten take 25% to 30%. This TCR was sampled from a man aged 18-30 years who received the YFV17D yellow fever vaccine. The sample was CD8+ T cells sorted from PBMCs, taken more than 13 days after the first yellow fever vaccination. The chain has TRBV9 and TRBJ2-2, with TRBD2 identical over 8 bases. CDR3 amino acids: CASSDGTSYTGELFF. The CDR3 DNA reads as TGTGCCAGCAGCGATGGGACTAGTTACACCGGGGAGCTGTTTTTT.